These 24 T cell receptor beta chains came from one sample sequenced in a study of shared clonotypes between healthy human individuals. The protocol was immunoSEQ multiplex PCR, while the TCRdb copy is restricted to in-frame clones and leaves out a portion. The profile covers roughly 2 million clones, with 90% to 96% appearing a single time and more than 0.1% taken by the ten largest. The sample consisted of naive CD4+ T cells sorted from blood. The sample's subset: CD45RA+ positively selected. The receptors were gathered from a man between 18 and 35 years old in good health.

The V call is TRBV5-1, the J call TRBJ1-1; D unresolved. Trimming stripped 5 bases from V and 8 bases from J, with 22 bases between. Germline V CDR1 and CDR2: SGHRS, YFSETQ. The CDR3 contains 15 residues. The CDR3 region is CASRTDGPFGLEAFF. The CDR3 nucleotides read TGCGCCAGCAGGACCGACGGCCCCTTTGGCCTAGAAGCTTTCTTT. The complete variable domain, with remaining parts taken from reference TRBV5-1 and TRBJ1-1, reads KAGVTQTPRYLIKTRGQQVTLSCSPISGHRSVSWYQQTPGQGLQFLFEYFSETQRNKGNFPGRFSGRQFSNSRSEMNVSTLELGDSALYLCASRTDGPFGLEAFFGQGTRLTVV.

This chain connects TRBV9 to TRBJ2-1; TRBD2 might be the D (6 bases). Germline loops: CDR1 SGDLS, CDR2 YYNGEE. V was shortened by 4 bases and J by 2 bases, with 13 bases between the two germline ends. This CDR3 is 15 amino acids long. CDR3 in amino acids: CASSPQAGTYNEQFF. CDR3 sequence (DNA): TGTGCCAGCAGCCCCCAGGCGGGAACCTACAATGAGCAGTTCTTC.

V and J are TRBV7-2 and TRBJ1-2; a possible D gene is TRBD1 (6 bases). V shed 5 bases and J shed 4 bases, with 14 bases lying between them. Germline assignment: CDR1 SGHTA and CDR2 FQGNSA. The CDR3 consists of 14 residues. CDR3: CASSTRPDSYGYTF. The CDR3 DNA follows: TGTGCCAGCAGCACCAGACCGGACAGCTATGGCTACACCTTC.

V gene TRBV5-5 combines with J gene TRBJ1-2; D unclear. CDR1 is SGHKS, CDR2 YYEKEE, per germline (reference sequence). Trimming shortened V by 4 bases and J by 4 bases, and 11 bases separated the two germline ends. This CDR3 region has 13 residues. The CDR3 region has the DNA TGTGCCAGCAGCAAAGACCGAATCTATGGCTACACCTTC. Protein product: CASSKDRIYGYTF.

A remark on this clone: Other DNA variants within this sample encode the same CDR3. The CDR3 DNA sequence: TGTGCCAGCAGCTCTAGCTATGGCTACACCTTC. This gives the protein CASSSSYGYTF. This rearrangement joins TRBV28 to TRBJ1-2, with unresolved D. CDR1 MDHEN and CDR2 SYDVKM come from the germline V gene. The CDR3 consists of 11 residues. Trimming shortened V by 6 bases and J by 4 bases, and 6 bases separated the two germline ends.

For this clone: The sample holds other DNA sequences that translate to the same CDR3. The chain carries TRBV29-1 and TRBJ2-3; 10 bases align to TRBD2. The CDR3 consists of 13 residues. Germline V CDR1 and CDR2: SQVTM, ANQGSEA. The V gene end was trimmed by 4 bases and the J gene end by 4 bases; junction bases not matched to a gene: 2. As DNA, the CDR3 is TGCAGCGTTGTAAGCGGGGGGGCAGATACGCAGTATTTT. The encoded protein is CSVVSGGADTQYF.

The V and J genes are TRBV5-8 and TRBJ2-6; TRBD1 matches 8 bases. The V gene end was trimmed by 4 bases and the J gene end by 0 bases; junction bases not matched to a gene: 6. The CDR3 covers 17 residues. CDR1 is SGHTS and CDR2 is YDEGEE in the germline V gene. CDR3 DNA: TGTGCCAGCAGCCGGACAGGGACGAGCTCTGGGGCCAACGTCCTGACTTTC. It specifies CASSRTGTSSGANVLTF. The complete variable domain, with remaining parts taken from reference TRBV5-8 and TRBJ2-6, reads EAGVTQSPTHLIKTRGQQATLRCSPISGHTSVYWYQQALGLGLQFLLWYDEGEERNRGNFPPRFSGRQFPNYSSELNVNALELEDSALYLCASSRTGTSSGANVLTFGAGSRLTVL.

The chain is built from TRBV10-3 and TRBJ2-4, with 9 bases identical to TRBD1. Germline V lookup: CDR1 ENHRY, CDR2 SYGVKD. After removal of 11 bases from V and 5 bases from J, the junction contained 13 bases not matched to a gene. The CDR3 loop spans 15 amino acids. DNA for the CDR3: TGTGCCTCCTCCTCCGGGACAGGGAGCGAAAACATTCAGTACTTC. It codes for CASSSGTGSENIQYF.

The gene calls are TRBV11-3 and TRBJ2-7, with TRBD2 identical over 11 bases. Trimming removed 5 bases from V and 2 bases from J; junction bases left unmatched: 5. The CDR3 has 15 residues. The germline gives CDR1 SGHNT, CDR2 YENEEA. CDR3 sequence reads: CASSKGTSGPYEQYF. CDR3 DNA sequence: TGTGCCAGCAGCAAAGGGACTAGCGGCCCCTACGAGCAGTACTTC.

This chain joins TRBV28 and TRBJ2-1; 10 nucleotides agree with TRBD2. Trimming removed 10 bases from V and 4 bases from J; junction bases left unmatched: 13. This CDR3 spans 16 amino acids. Germline loops: CDR1 MDHEN, CDR2 SYDVKM. The CDR3 nucleotides are TGTGCCATCTATCCCGCAAGCGGGGGGGTTTACAATGAGCAGTTCTTC. Translation: CAIYPASGGVYNEQFF.

The gene calls are TRBV29-1 and TRBJ1-2; TRBD1 is a possible D gene (6 bases). The CDR3 extends over 14 amino acids. CDR1 and CDR2 from the germline V gene are SQVTM and ANQGSEA. V gave up 0 bases and J gave up 3 bases, with 11 bases separating them. The CDR3 reads CSVEDRGGHYGYTF. The CDR3 DNA reads as TGCAGCGTTGAAGATCGGGGGGGCCACTATGGCTACACCTTC.

V usage is TRBV5-8 and J usage is TRBJ2-1, with unresolved D. Germline CDR1 is SGHTS and CDR2 is YDEGEE. V was cut by 4 bases and J by 9 bases, with 11 bases left in between. This CDR3 has 12 residues. The DNA for the CDR3 is TGTGCCAGCAGCGGGATCAAGGGTGAGCAGTTCTTC. Its protein is CASSGIKGEQFF.

V usage is TRBV30 and J usage is TRBJ1-4; 9 bases line up with TRBD1. After removal of 3 bases from V and 5 bases from J, the junction contained 4 bases not matched to a gene. The CDR3 covers 14 residues. Germline-derived CDR1 and CDR2 are GTSNPN and SVGIG (reference sequence). The CDR3 DNA follows: TGTGCCTGGAGGTGGACAGGGGTAAATGAAAAACTGTTTTTT. The encoded protein is CAWRWTGVNEKLFF.

The J gene is TRBJ2-1, the V gene TRBV2; D not resolved. CDR3 length: 10 amino acids. Germline values: CDR1 SNHLY, CDR2 FYNNEI. Trimming stripped 2 bases from V and 10 bases from J, with 3 bases between. The CDR3 here is CASSEMEQFF. CDR3 in DNA: TGTGCCAGCAGTGAAATGGAGCAGTTCTTC.

The chain is built from TRBV6-1 and TRBJ1-2; D gene uncertain. Looked up from germline, CDR1 is MNHNS and CDR2 is SASEGT. The CDR3 spans 13 residues. Trimming removed 6 bases from V and 8 bases from J, with 16 bases in between. CDR3 nucleotides: TGTGCCAGCAGAATTACAGATACCGCGGGCTACACCTTC. Its translation is CASRITDTAGYTF.

This clone was detected once. The chain joins TRBV11-1 to TRBJ2-2; maybe TRBD1 (6 bases). Germline CDR1 reads SGHAT; CDR2 reads FQDESV (reference sequence). Trimming stripped 5 bases from V and 5 bases from J, with 9 bases between. The length of the CDR3 is 13 residues. The CDR3 sequence: CASSLTGTGELFF. DNA of the CDR3: TGTGCCAGCAGCCTCACAGGGACCGGGGAGCTGTTTTTT. The full variable domain, with the rest looked up from reference TRBV11-1 and TRBJ2-2, is EAEVAQSPRYKITEKSQAVAFWCDPISGHATLYWYRQILGQGPELLVQFQDESVVDDSQLPKDRFSAERLKGVDSTLKIQPAELGDSAMYLCASSLTGTGELFFGEGSRLTVL.

CDR3 sequence reads: CASSYGGRGDEQYF. In nucleotides, the CDR3 is TGTGCCAGCAGTTACGGCGGGAGGGGGGACGAGCAGTACTTC. The genes are TRBV6-6 and TRBJ2-7, with 9 positions matching TRBD2. Germline V CDR1 and CDR2: MNHNY, SVGAGI (reference sequence). The CDR3 is made up of 14 amino acids. V lost 2 bases to trimming and J lost 5 bases; unmatched junction nucleotides: 4.

The V and J genes are TRBV5-4 and TRBJ1-4; 7 positions match TRBD1. The germline CDR1 and CDR2 sequences are SGHNT and YYREEE (reference sequence). This CDR3 is built from 15 residues. Trimming removed 3 bases from V and 10 bases from J; junction bases left unmatched: 12. DNA for the CDR3: TGTGCCAGCAGCTCGAAGACAGGGAATTCCCCAAAACTGTTTTTT. This translates into CASSSKTGNSPKLFF. Based on the CDR3 plus reference TRBV5-4 and TRBJ1-4, the full variable domain is ETGVTQSPTHLIKTRGQQVTLRCSSQSGHNTVSWYQQALGQGPQFIFQYYREEENGRGNFPPRFSGLQFPNYSSELNVNALELDDSALYLCASSSKTGNSPKLFFGSGTQLSVL.

This chain's CDR3 is CASSRSGDYNEQFF. DNA of the CDR3: TGTGCCAGCAGCAGGTCCGGGGACTACAATGAGCAGTTCTTC. The rearrangement joins TRBV7-2 to TRBJ2-1; D may be TRBD2 (5 bases). V was clipped by 5 bases and J by 3 bases, with 11 bases between them. The CDR3 loop spans 14 amino acids. CDR1 is SGHTA, CDR2 FQGNSA, per germline.

CDR3 nucleotides: TGTGCCAGCAGCCGGGAGTACAATGAGCAGTTCTTC. Translated, it gives CASSREYNEQFF. The genes are TRBV11-2 and TRBJ2-1; the D gene is possibly TRBD2 (6 bases). Germline V gene data show CDR1 as SGHAT and CDR2 as FQNNGV. The CDR3 has 12 residues. Trimming removed 5 bases from V and 4 bases from J, with 6 bases in between.

The V call is TRBV28, the J call TRBJ2-7; tentatively, D is TRBD2 (6 bases). The CDR3 runs to 16 residues. The germline V and J ends were trimmed by 6 bases and 3 bases, with 21 bases remaining between them. Germline loops: CDR1 MDHEN, CDR2 SYDVKM. Here the CDR3 reads CASSLTWGVSSYEQYF. CDR3 sequence (DNA): TGTGCCAGCAGCCTTACATGGGGGGTGAGTAGCTACGAGCAGTACTTC.

On this clone: Other nucleotide sequences in the sample specify the same CDR3. Written as DNA, the CDR3 is TGTGCCAGCAGCTTTGGACAGGGGGGAACTGAAGCTTTCTTT. Protein product: CASSFGQGGTEAFF. This chain links TRBV6-5 with TRBJ1-1; 10 bases match TRBD1. The J segment lost 5 bases and the V segment lost 6 bases, leaving 6 bases of the junction unmatched. The CDR3 sequence is 14 residues long. Germline V gene data show CDR1 as MNHEY and CDR2 as SVGAGI.

This clone occurred once. J is TRBJ1-6 and V is TRBV7-8; 9 bases fit TRBD1. Germline V lookup: CDR1 SGHVS, CDR2 FQNEAQ. The CDR3 covers 14 residues. Germline trimming cut 5 bases from V and 10 bases from J; bases unmatched to any gene: 6. The CDR3 DNA is TGTGCCAGCAGCATGGGACAGGGAAGGTCACCCCTCCACTTT. Its translation is CASSMGQGRSPLHF.

The rearrangement joins TRBV2 to TRBJ2-3; unclear D gene. The CDR3 covers 16 residues. The germline V gene has CDR1 SNHLY and CDR2 FYNNEI. V gave up 2 bases and J gave up 0 bases, with 12 bases separating them. The DNA for the CDR3 is TGTGCCAGCAGTGAATTGGATTTCCAAAGCACAGATACGCAGTATTTT. Translating gives CASSELDFQSTDTQYF.